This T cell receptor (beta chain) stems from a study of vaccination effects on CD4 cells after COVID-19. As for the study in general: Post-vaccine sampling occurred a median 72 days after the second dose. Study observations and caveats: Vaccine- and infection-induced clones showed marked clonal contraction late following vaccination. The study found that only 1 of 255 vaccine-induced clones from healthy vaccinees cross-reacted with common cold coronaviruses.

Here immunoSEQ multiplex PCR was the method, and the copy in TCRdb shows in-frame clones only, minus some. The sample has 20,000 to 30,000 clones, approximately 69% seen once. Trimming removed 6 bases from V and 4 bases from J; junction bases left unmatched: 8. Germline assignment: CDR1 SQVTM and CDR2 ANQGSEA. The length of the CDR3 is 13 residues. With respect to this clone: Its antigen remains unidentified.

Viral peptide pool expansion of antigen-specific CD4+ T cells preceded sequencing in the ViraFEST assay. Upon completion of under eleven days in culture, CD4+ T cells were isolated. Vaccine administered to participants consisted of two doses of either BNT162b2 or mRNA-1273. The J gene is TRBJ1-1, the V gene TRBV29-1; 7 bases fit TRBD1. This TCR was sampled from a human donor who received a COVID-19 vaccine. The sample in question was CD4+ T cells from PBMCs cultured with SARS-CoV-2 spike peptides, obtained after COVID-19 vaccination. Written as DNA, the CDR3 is TGCAGCGTCGGACAGGTGAGAGGCACTGAAGCTTTCTTT. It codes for CSVGQVRGTEAFF.